This T cell receptor (beta chain) was captured by sequencing in a study of blood T cells in healthy people across ages. Using a J-beta primer mix together with a sample-barcoded 5' primer, a second PCR was run for roughly 7 to 11 cycles. TCRdb redid the calling of the 5' RACE reads with MiXCR, one entry per CDR3 protein. The sample includes about 500,000 distinct CDR3 sequences, under 30% of them seen just once. CDR3 length: 15 residues. Germline lookup yields CDR1 SGHAT and CDR2 FQNNGV. These sequences were also reported in another study, on T cells of mothers and their children.

The specimen was blood. The receptor comes from a boy aged 10-17 years in good health. The rearrangement uses TRBV11-2 and TRBJ2-5; D may correspond to TRBD1 or TRBD2 (5 bases each). The last part of the DNA fits TRBJ2-1 better; the J call may be wrong. CDR3 loop: CASSLGRGTLNEQFF. Here the CDR3 DNA reads TGTGCCAGCAGCTTAGGTAGAGGGACCCTAAATGAGCAGTTCTTC.